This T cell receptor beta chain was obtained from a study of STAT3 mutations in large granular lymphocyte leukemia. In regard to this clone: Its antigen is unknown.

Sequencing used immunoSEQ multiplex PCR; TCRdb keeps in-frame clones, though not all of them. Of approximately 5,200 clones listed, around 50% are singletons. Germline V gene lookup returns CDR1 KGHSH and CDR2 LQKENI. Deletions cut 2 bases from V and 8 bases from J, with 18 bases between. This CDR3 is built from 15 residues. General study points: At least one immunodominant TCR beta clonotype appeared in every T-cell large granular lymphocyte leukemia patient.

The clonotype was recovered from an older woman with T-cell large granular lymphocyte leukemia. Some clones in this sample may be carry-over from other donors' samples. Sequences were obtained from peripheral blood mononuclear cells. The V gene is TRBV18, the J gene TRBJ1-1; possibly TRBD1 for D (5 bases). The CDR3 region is CASSPSVRGGGEAFF. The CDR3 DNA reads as TGTGCCAGCTCACCAAGTGTAAGGGGAGGTGGCGAAGCTTTCTTT.